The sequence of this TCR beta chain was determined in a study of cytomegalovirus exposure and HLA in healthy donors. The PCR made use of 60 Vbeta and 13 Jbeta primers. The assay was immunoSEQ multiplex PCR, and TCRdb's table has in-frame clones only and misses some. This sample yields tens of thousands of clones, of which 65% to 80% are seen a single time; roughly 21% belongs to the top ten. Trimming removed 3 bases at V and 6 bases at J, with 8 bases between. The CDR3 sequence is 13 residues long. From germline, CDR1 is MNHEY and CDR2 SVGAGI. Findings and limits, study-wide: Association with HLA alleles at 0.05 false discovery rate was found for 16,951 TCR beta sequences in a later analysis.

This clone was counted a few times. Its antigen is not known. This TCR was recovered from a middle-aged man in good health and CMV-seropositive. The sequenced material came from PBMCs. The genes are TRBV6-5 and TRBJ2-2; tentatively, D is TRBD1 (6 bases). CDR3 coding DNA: TGTGCCAGCAGTTATAAGGGGGCCGGGGAGCTGTTTTTT. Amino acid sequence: CASSYKGAGELFF.